The sample holds a few counts of the clone carrying this T cell receptor beta chain. The antigen remains undetermined. The data were obtained in a study of vaccination and CD4 T cells after COVID-19. The study's findings and limits: Counts of SARS-CoV-2-reactive clonotypes had a median that went from around 19 to 38, a nonsignificant change.

One entry per CDR3 protein, called by TCRdb with MiXCR from the PCR reads. The data show 20,000 to 25,000 distinct CDR3 sequences, roughly 50% seen once. This clonotype was obtained from a human donor who had recovered from COVID-19. The source material was CD4+ T cells from blood, sampled before SARS-CoV-2 vaccination.

The CDR3 nucleotides are TGTGCCAGCAGCTTAGAAACCAGGACTGCTGGAAACACCATATATTTT. Translating gives CASSLETRTAGNTIYF. The chain combines TRBV7-2 with TRBJ1-3; D ambiguous. Germline CDR1 SGHTA, CDR2 FQGNSA. The CDR3 totals 16 residues. V was trimmed by 1 base and J by 2 bases, leaving 12 bases between them.